This TCR beta chain was found in a study of Graves' ophthalmopathy and Graves' hyperthyroidism. Overall study context: Stable hyperthyroidism referred to disease that showed no ophthalmopathy within 18 months of follow-up.

Germline assignment: CDR1 SGHVS and CDR2 FQNEAQ. This CDR3 spans 14 amino acids. With 3 bases clipped from V and 2 bases from J, the junction kept 3 bases outside the gene matches. This clonotype appeared many times. The authors amplified TCR beta CDR3 regions from RNA transcripts. The first-round RT-PCR employed HTBI primers together with the Qiagen OneStep RT-PCR kit. A multiplex PCR was then performed as the second round. TCRdb reanalysed the multiplex PCR reads using MiXCR and keeps one entry per CDR3 protein. The sample has over a million distinct CDR3 sequences; about two fifths are singletons. Sequenced input: peripheral blood or thyroid tissue (not recorded which). The receptor comes from an adult man with Graves' hyperthyroidism. The chain links TRBV7-8 to TRBJ2-7; 8 nucleotides agree with TRBD1. The CDR3 bases are TGTGCCAGCAGCTTTAGGGGACAGGCCTACGAGCAGTACTTC. This translates into CASSFRGQAYEQYF. The full variable domain, with the rest looked up from reference TRBV7-8 and TRBJ2-7, is GAGVSQSPRYKVAKRGQDVALRCDPISGHVSLFWYQQALGQGPEFLTYFQNEAQLDKSGLPSDRFFAERPEGSVSTLKIQRTQQEDSAVYLCASSFRGQAYEQYFGPGTRLTVT.